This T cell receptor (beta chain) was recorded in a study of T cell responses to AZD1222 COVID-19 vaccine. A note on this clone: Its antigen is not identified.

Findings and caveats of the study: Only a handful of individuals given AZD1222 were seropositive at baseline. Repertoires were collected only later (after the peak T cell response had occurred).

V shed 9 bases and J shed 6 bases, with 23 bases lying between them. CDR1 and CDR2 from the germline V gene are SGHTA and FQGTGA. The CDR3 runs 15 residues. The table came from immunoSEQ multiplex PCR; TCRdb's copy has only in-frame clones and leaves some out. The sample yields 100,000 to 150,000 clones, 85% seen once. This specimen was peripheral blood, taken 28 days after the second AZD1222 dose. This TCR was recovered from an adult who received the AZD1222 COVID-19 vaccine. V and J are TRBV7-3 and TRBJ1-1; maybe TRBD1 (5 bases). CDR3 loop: CASIRSPDSGAEAFF. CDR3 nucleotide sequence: TGTGCCAGTATACGATCCCCCGACAGTGGCGCTGAAGCTTTCTTT.